The sequence of this T cell receptor (beta chain) was determined in a study of blood T cell repertoires in COVID-19. Study overall: The United States, Italy and Spain supplied acute and convalescent COVID-19 samples.

The protocol was immunoSEQ multiplex PCR, while the TCRdb copy is restricted to in-frame clones and leaves out a portion. The sample includes about 29,000 clones, under 85% of them seen just once. This clone was detected once. The CDR3 extends over 15 amino acids. Germline-derived CDR1 and CDR2 are SGHRS and YFSETQ. Losses at the gene ends were 4 bases for V and 6 bases for J; bases not matched to a gene: 7. The receptor was derived from a woman in her seventies with active or convalescent COVID-19. The rearrangement uses TRBV5-1 and TRBJ2-1; 10 bases agree with TRBD2. Sequencing used peripheral blood. The CDR3 region is CASSPSGGASNEQFF. CDR3 sequence (DNA): TGCGCCAGCAGCCCAAGCGGGGGGGCTTCCAATGAGCAGTTCTTC.